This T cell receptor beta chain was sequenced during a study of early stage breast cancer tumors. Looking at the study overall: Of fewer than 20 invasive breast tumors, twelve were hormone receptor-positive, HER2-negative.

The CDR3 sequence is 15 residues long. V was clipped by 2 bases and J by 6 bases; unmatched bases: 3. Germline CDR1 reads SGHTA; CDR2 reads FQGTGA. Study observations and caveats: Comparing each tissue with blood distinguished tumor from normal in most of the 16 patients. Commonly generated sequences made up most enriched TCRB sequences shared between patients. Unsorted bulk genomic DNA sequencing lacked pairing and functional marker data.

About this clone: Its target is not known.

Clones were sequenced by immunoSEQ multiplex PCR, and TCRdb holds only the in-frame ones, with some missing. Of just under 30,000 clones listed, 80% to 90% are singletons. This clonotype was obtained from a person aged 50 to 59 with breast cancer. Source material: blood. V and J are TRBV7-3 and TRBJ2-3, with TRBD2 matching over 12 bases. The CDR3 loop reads CASSLLAGGLDTQYF. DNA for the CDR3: TGTGCCAGCAGCTTACTAGCGGGAGGGCTTGATACGCAGTATTTT.